The text below deals with one T cell receptor (beta chain). The entry originates in a study of blood T cells in healthy people across ages. For the second PCR, which ran for 7 to 11 cycles, a sample-barcoded 5' primer and a J-beta primer mix were used. TCRdb reanalysed the 5' RACE reads using MiXCR and keeps one entry per CDR3 protein. Of roughly 800,000 distinct CDR3 sequences listed, 55% to 75% were seen once; the top ten hold 20% to 25%. Germline CDR1 is MGHRA and CDR2 is YSYEKL. This CDR3 comprises 16 residues. Sequenced sample: blood. The chain combines TRBV4-1 with TRBJ2-5, with 9 bases that match TRBD1. TRBJ2-7 matches the DNA end more closely, so the J call is doubtful. The TCR originated in a man aged 30 to 39 in good health. CDR3 DNA sequence: TGCGCCAGCAGCTGGGTTTGGACAGGGGAAGTCTACGAGCAGTACTTC. Translated, it gives CASSWVWTGEVYEQYF.